This T cell receptor beta chain stems from a study of Ad26.COV2.S vaccination and SARS-CoV-2 variants. Study summary: Donor had been placed in the Ad26.COV2.S arm of the COV1001 trial. Intramuscular Ad26.COV2.S at 5x10^10 or 1x10^11 viral particles.

Assay: immunoSEQ multiplex PCR; the TCRdb copy retains only in-frame clones and omits some. The repertoire holds about 680,000 clones, with 89% as singletons. As to treatment: 19 received Ad26.COV2.S at low or high dose, single or two shots; about 5 received placebo; per-sample allocation not given. Samples were taken on day 63 after the first vaccine or placebo injection. What was given as vaccine was an Ad26 vector encoding Wuhan-strain SARS-CoV-2 spike. With V trimmed by 1 base and J by 5 bases, 5 bases remained unmatched. The germline V gene has CDR1 GTSNPN and CDR2 SVGIG (reference sequence). CDR3 length equals 14 residues.

This TCR was sampled from a person between 18 and 60 years old who received the Ad26.COV2.S COVID-19 vaccine or a placebo. The V gene is TRBV30, the J gene TRBJ2-5; 9 positions match TRBD1. Sequenced here: peripheral blood, sampled in a trial of Ad26.COV2.S vaccine versus placebo. The CDR3 DNA reads as TGTGCCTGGAGTGGGGGACAGGGTGGGGAGACCCAGTACTTC. Protein sequence: CAWSGGQGGETQYF.